This TCR beta chain was recorded in a study of radiotherapy plus CTLA-4 blockade in lung cancer. Across the study: Disease control reached over 30%, with objective responses in 15% to 20%.

Whole-study findings and limits: The study found tumor-derived TCR clones expanded in blood after radiotherapy plus ipilimumab.

Produced via immunoSEQ multiplex PCR; TCRdb's table is partial and in-frame only. The sample yields under 90,000 clones, 72% seen once. For this clone: What it binds is unknown.

This CDR3 has 16 residues. Germline V gives CDR1 MDHEN, CDR2 SYDVKM. Trimming removed 3 bases at V and 8 bases at J, with 22 bases between. This TCR derives from a human donor with non-small cell lung cancer that progressed on radiotherapy plus ipilimumab. This rearrangement joins TRBV28 to TRBJ1-2, with D perhaps matching TRBD1 (5 bases). Here the sequenced sample was peripheral blood, taken from a patient treated with radiotherapy plus ipilimumab. The CDR3 is CASSLGRMGSASGYTF. CDR3 bases: TGTGCCAGCAGTTTGGGGCGGATGGGATCCGCTTCCGGCTACACCTTC.